This record looks at one T cell receptor (beta chain) sequence and its context. Its matching antigen is unknown. V was clipped by 4 bases and J by 2 bases, with 12 bases between them. Per the germline V gene, CDR1 is SGHTA and CDR2 is FQGNSA. The CDR3 is 15 residues long. Averaging approximately 0.11 L, one heparinised blood draw came from each individual donor. The data derive from a study of beta chain features in type 1 diabetes. The overall study: There were approximately 100,000,000 sorted cells examined across all samples.

Expressed TCRB transcripts got sequenced, as all isolated RNA was reverse transcribed. Using immunoSEQ multiplex PCR, the repertoire was profiled, and TCRdb retains in-frame clones only, with some absent. The sample holds over 700,000 clones; around a sixth are singletons and the top ten take 0.023%. Study-wide findings and caveats: Cells with high TCR expression could be over-represented when cDNA is sequenced.

The TCR comes from a woman under 30 in good health. The V and J genes are TRBV7-2 and TRBJ1-5; D is undetermined. Sequenced material: naive CD4+ T cells from blood. CDR3 coding DNA: TGTGCCAGCAGCTCCGTGGGGTCACGCAATCAGCCCCAGCATTTT. Protein: CASSSVGSRNQPQHF.